This record concerns one TCR beta chain sequence. TCRdb recomputed calls from the RACE reads with MiXCR, one row per CDR3 protein. The sample shows approximately 84,000 distinct CDR3 sequences, under 10% of them seen only once. The V gene lost 5 bases and the J gene lost 2 bases, with 11 bases spanning the gap. The CDR3 contains 13 residues. Germline loops: CDR1 SQVTM, CDR2 ANQGSEA. Time point reported: healthy volunteer bleed at 6 weeks. Researchers extracted total RNA from unfractionated whole blood. This specimen comes from a study of human T cells and chemical hapten exposure. The sample comprised whole blood. The chain is built from TRBV29-1 and TRBJ2-3, with D possibly TRBD2 on 5 matching bases. The sequence came from a male donor in good health. Some clones in this sample may be carry-over from other donors' samples. CDR3 DNA: TGCAGCGTTAAGAGGACTTCCACAGATACGCAGTATTTT. This translates into CSVKRTSTDTQYF.